The rows below give T cell receptor beta chains drawn from one sample of a study of spatial heterogeneity in lung cancer. TCRdb passed the 5' RACE reads through MiXCR, listing each CDR3 protein once. The repertoire holds approximately 30,000 distinct CDR3 sequences, with roughly a tenth as singletons. Sequencing used PBMCs, obtained at follow-up. Receptors were obtained from a female donor with early-stage non-small cell lung cancer. CDR3s leave out the opening cysteine and the closing phenylalanine or tryptophan. The D gene is left open where the match is weak.

CDR3: ASSHIQGYEQY
D: NA
V: TRBV27
length: 11
J: TRBJ2-7

CDR3: ASSWTRDSRGYT
D: TRBD1
V: TRBV7-3
length: 12
J: TRBJ1-2

CDR3: ASRIQVNTEAF
D: NA
V: TRBV6-2/TRBV6-3
length: 11
J: TRBJ1-1

CDR3: ASSFSLVGELF
D: NA
V: TRBV12-3/TRBV12-4
length: 11
J: TRBJ2-2

CDR3: ASSELPRLAGHFSSYEQY
D: TRBD2
V: TRBV6-1
length: 18
J: TRBJ2-7

CDR3: SVDFPVGSTEAF
D: NA
V: TRBV29-1
length: 12
J: TRBJ1-1

CDR3: ASSVGNQPQH
D: NA
V: TRBV19
length: 10
J: TRBJ1-5

CDR3: AISEKGTDTQY
D: NA
V: TRBV10-3
length: 11
J: TRBJ2-3

CDR3: ASSNPSGVNEQF
D: TRBD2
V: TRBV2
length: 12
J: TRBJ2-1

CDR3: ASSSYQRGQGADDTQY
D: TRBD1
V: TRBV28
length: 16
J: TRBJ2-3

CDR3: ATSRNRGTEAF
D: TRBD1
V: TRBV15
length: 11
J: TRBJ1-1

CDR3: SAGPSSYGYT
D: NA
V: TRBV29-1
length: 10
J: TRBJ1-2

CDR3: ASSFLEKAF
D: NA
V: TRBV7-2
length: 9
J: TRBJ1-1

CDR3: ASSPALGTSTADEQF
D: NA
V: TRBV19
length: 15
J: TRBJ2-1

CDR3: SAPFGDTQY
D: NA
V: TRBV20-1
length: 9
J: TRBJ2-3

CDR3: ASSFRQTGTYEQY
D: NA
V: TRBV5-6
length: 13
J: TRBJ2-7

CDR3: AIRSERDAEAF
D: NA
V: TRBV10-3
length: 11
J: TRBJ1-1

CDR3: ASSLPPRLSSYNEQF
D: NA
V: TRBV7-9
length: 15
J: TRBJ2-1

CDR3: SATGQGPQETQY
D: TRBD1
V: TRBV20-1
length: 12
J: TRBJ2-5

CDR3: ASSLEAGASYEQY
D: TRBD2
V: TRBV5-1
length: 13
J: TRBJ2-7

CDR3: ASSSSSGGDNEQF
D: TRBD2
V: TRBV28
length: 13
J: TRBJ2-1

CDR3: ASSPPGANEKLF
D: NA
V: TRBV7-8
length: 12
J: TRBJ1-4

CDR3: SVLMTGDLF
D: NA
V: TRBV29-1
length: 9
J: TRBJ2-2

CDR3: ASNPFGGEPATNEKLF
D: NA
V: TRBV2
length: 16
J: TRBJ1-4

CDR3: AWSSGEMTEAF
D: NA
V: TRBV30
length: 11
J: TRBJ1-1

CDR3: ASSSMDRTGELF
D: NA
V: TRBV7-9
length: 12
J: TRBJ2-2